This TCR beta chain was identified in a study of shared clonotypes between healthy human individuals. TCRdb's table, derived via immunoSEQ multiplex PCR, lists solely in-frame clones and lacks some. Among 950,000 to 1,100,000 clones listed, around 78% were seen once. Each sample came from a Caucasian adult donor living in Nashville, Tennessee. In germline, CDR1 is LGHNT, CDR2 FRNRAP. This CDR3 spans 14 amino acids. The V end was cut by 1 base, the J end by 4 bases, with 10 bases between. Sequencing input: memory CD4+ T cells from PBMCs. Subset specified: CD45RA-negative fraction. This chain uses TRBV12-5 with TRBJ1-1; TRBD1 is a possible D gene (5 bases). The sequence derives from a man between 18 and 35 years old in good health. Some clones in this sample may be carry-over from other donors' samples. The CDR3 sequence is CASGLAGWSTEAFF. The CDR3 DNA sequence: TGTGCTAGTGGTTTGGCAGGGTGGAGCACTGAAGCTTTCTTT.